Listed below are T cell receptor beta chains from one sample, sequenced in a study of vaccination and CD4 T cells after COVID-19. Their antigens remain unidentified. From the PCR reads, TCRdb called clonotypes with MiXCR, one entry per CDR3 protein. The sample comprises about 15,000 distinct CDR3 sequences, about 26% of which are singletons, and 23% rests with the top ten. The sample taken for sequencing was cultured CD4+ T cells from blood. These receptors were taken from a human donor with COVID-19. The CDR3 runs from the conserved cysteine through the conserved F or W. A D gene is named only where the DNA matches it firmly. Not every row has a clone size; where given, it reads once, few, many or a size class.

CDR3 protein: CASSLAGGIGETQYF
CDR3 DNA: TGCGCCAGCAGCTTGGCTGGCGGGATTGGGGAGACCCAGTACTTC
D gene: .
V gene: TRBV5-1
clone size: .
J gene: TRBJ2-5

CDR3 protein: CASSYGGTSGRTQETQYF
CDR3 DNA: TGTGCCAGCAGTTACGGTGGCACTAGCGGGAGGACACAAGAGACCCAGTACTTC
D gene: TRBD2
V gene: TRBV6-5
clone size: few
J gene: TRBJ2-5

CDR3 protein: CASSLLVSHEQFF
CDR3 DNA: TGTGCCAGCAGTTTACTAGTTTCTCATGAGCAGTTCTTC
D gene: .
V gene: TRBV6-2/TRBV6-3
clone size: .
J gene: TRBJ2-1

CDR3 protein: CSVDSRGTYSGNAEAFF
CDR3 DNA: TGCAGCGTTGATTCTCGCGGGACATACTCGGGGAATGCTGAAGCTTTCTTT
D gene: .
V gene: TRBV29-1
clone size: .
J gene: TRBJ1-1

CDR3 protein: CASSLAGAPDTQYF
CDR3 DNA: TGTGCCAGCAGCTTAGCGGGGGCCCCAGATACGCAGTATTTT
D gene: .
V gene: TRBV7-9
clone size: .
J gene: TRBJ2-3

CDR3 protein: CASRRNTGELFF
CDR3 DNA: TGTGCCAGTCGCAGGAACACCGGGGAGCTGTTTTTT
D gene: .
V gene: TRBV19
clone size: .
J gene: TRBJ2-2

CDR3 protein: CASSPGQLPQETQYF
CDR3 DNA: TGTGCCAGCTCACCAGGACAGCTACCCCAAGAGACCCAGTACTTC
D gene: .
V gene: TRBV18
clone size: few
J gene: TRBJ2-5

CDR3 protein: CASSIGTATDTQYF
CDR3 DNA: TGTGCCAGTAGTATAGGGACAGCCACAGATACGCAGTATTTT
D gene: .
V gene: TRBV19
clone size: few
J gene: TRBJ2-3

CDR3 protein: CASSLGTGSREQYF
CDR3 DNA: TGCGCCAGCAGCCTGGGGACAGGGAGTCGGGAGCAGTACTTC
D gene: TRBD1
V gene: TRBV5-1
clone size: few
J gene: TRBJ2-7

CDR3 protein: CASSLVRGTQETQYF
CDR3 DNA: TGTGCCAGCAGCTTAGTGCGGGGGACCCAAGAGACCCAGTACTTC
D gene: TRBD2
V gene: TRBV11-2
clone size: few
J gene: TRBJ2-5

CDR3 protein: CASSQDNQGYELAKNIQYF
CDR3 DNA: TGCGCCAGCAGTCAAGATAATCAGGGCTACGAACTAGCCAAAAACATTCAGTACTTC
D gene: .
V gene: TRBV4-1
clone size: .
J gene: TRBJ2-4

CDR3 protein: CASSNADSQSGGYTF
CDR3 DNA: TGTGCCAGCAGCAACGCAGACAGTCAATCGGGGGGCTACACCTTC
D gene: .
V gene: TRBV27
clone size: medium-sized
J gene: TRBJ1-2

CDR3 protein: CASKGLEKYEQYF
CDR3 DNA: TGCGCCAGCAAGGGACTAGAAAAGTACGAGCAGTACTTC
D gene: TRBD2
V gene: TRBV5-1
clone size: .
J gene: TRBJ2-7

CDR3 protein: CASSFASGNYGYTF
CDR3 DNA: TGTGCCAGCAGCTTTGCGTCAGGGAACTATGGCTACACCTTC
D gene: .
V gene: TRBV7-9
clone size: .
J gene: TRBJ1-2

CDR3 protein: CATRDSLNQPQHF
CDR3 DNA: TGTGCCACCCGGGACAGCCTAAATCAGCCCCAGCATTTT
D gene: TRBD1
V gene: TRBV6-1
clone size: few
J gene: TRBJ1-5

CDR3 protein: CASAPTGGGELFF
CDR3 DNA: TGTGCCAGCGCTCCTACCGGCGGCGGGGAGCTGTTTTTT
D gene: .
V gene: TRBV18
clone size: .
J gene: TRBJ2-2

CDR3 protein: CASSFQGWKNTEAFF
CDR3 DNA: TGTGCCAGCAGTTTTCAGGGGTGGAAGAACACTGAAGCTTTCTTT
D gene: .
V gene: TRBV28
clone size: once
J gene: TRBJ1-1

CDR3 protein: CASSLVGAETQYF
CDR3 DNA: TGTGCCAGCAGCTTGGTAGGGGCTGAGACCCAGTACTTC
D gene: .
V gene: TRBV5-6
clone size: .
J gene: TRBJ2-5

CDR3 protein: CASSLAVRQGAGQFF
CDR3 DNA: TGTGCCAGCAGCCTCGCCGTGCGACAGGGGGCTGGGCAGTTCTTC
D gene: TRBD1
V gene: TRBV27
clone size: few
J gene: TRBJ2-1

CDR3 protein: CASSLQGPTYEQYF
CDR3 DNA: TGTGCCAGCAGCCTACAGGGGCCTACCTACGAGCAGTACTTC
D gene: TRBD1
V gene: TRBV5-4
clone size: .
J gene: TRBJ2-7

CDR3 protein: CASSGGGREDEKLFF
CDR3 DNA: TGTGCCAGCTCCGGGGGGGGCAGGGAGGATGAAAAACTGTTTTTT
D gene: .
V gene: TRBV21-1
clone size: few
J gene: TRBJ1-4

CDR3 protein: CASSYKARLEAFF
CDR3 DNA: TGTGCCAGCAGTTACAAGGCGAGATTAGAAGCTTTCTTT
D gene: .
V gene: TRBV6-5
clone size: few
J gene: TRBJ1-1

CDR3 protein: CASSKIGRTRDPDTQYF
CDR3 DNA: TGTGCCAGCAGCAAAATTGGGAGGACTAGGGACCCAGATACGCAGTATTTT
D gene: .
V gene: TRBV21-1
clone size: .
J gene: TRBJ2-3

CDR3 protein: CASSLDSQETQYF
CDR3 DNA: TGCGCCAGCAGCTTGGACTCACAAGAGACCCAGTACTTC
D gene: .
V gene: TRBV5-1
clone size: .
J gene: TRBJ2-5

CDR3 protein: CASSYRDGNQPQHF
CDR3 DNA: TGTGCCAGCAGTTACCGGGACGGGAATCAGCCCCAGCATTTT
D gene: .
V gene: TRBV2
clone size: medium-sized
J gene: TRBJ1-5

CDR3 protein: CASSLGGQGFSNQPQHF
CDR3 DNA: TGTGCCAGCAGCTTAGGGGGACAGGGGTTTAGCAATCAGCCCCAGCATTTT
D gene: TRBD1
V gene: TRBV7-2
clone size: .
J gene: TRBJ1-5

CDR3 protein: CAITTGNEQFF
CDR3 DNA: TGTGCCATCACGACGGGGAATGAGCAGTTCTTC
D gene: .
V gene: TRBV10-3
clone size: few
J gene: TRBJ2-1

CDR3 protein: CASSVSGNTIYF
CDR3 DNA: TGTGCCAGCAGTGTCTCAGGAAACACCATATATTTT
D gene: .
V gene: TRBV2
clone size: .
J gene: TRBJ1-3

CDR3 protein: CASREGGLARNTGELFF
CDR3 DNA: TGTGCCAGCAGGGAAGGAGGACTTGCAAGGAACACCGGGGAGCTGTTTTTT
D gene: .
V gene: TRBV2
clone size: .
J gene: TRBJ2-2

CDR3 protein: CSAAPGATNYGYTF
CDR3 DNA: TGCAGTGCTGCCCCAGGGGCTACTAACTATGGCTACACCTTC
D gene: .
V gene: TRBV20-1
clone size: medium-sized
J gene: TRBJ1-2

CDR3 protein: CASSQGQPNVGYTF
CDR3 DNA: TGCGCCAGCAGCCAAGGCCAACCCAACGTCGGCTACACCTTC
D gene: .
V gene: TRBV4-1
clone size: few
J gene: TRBJ1-2

CDR3 protein: CASSLRGLPTDTQYF
CDR3 DNA: TGCGCCAGCAGCTTGCGGGGACTACCCACAGATACGCAGTATTTT
D gene: TRBD2
V gene: TRBV5-1
clone size: few
J gene: TRBJ2-3

CDR3 protein: CASSPNRGIEAFF
CDR3 DNA: TGTGCCAGCAGCCCCAACAGGGGAATTGAAGCTTTCTTT
D gene: TRBD1
V gene: TRBV11-2
clone size: .
J gene: TRBJ1-1

CDR3 protein: CASSYRQAGGANVLTF
CDR3 DNA: TGTGCCAGCAGTTATCGACAGGCCGGCGGGGCCAACGTCCTGACTTTC
D gene: .
V gene: TRBV6-5
clone size: .
J gene: TRBJ2-6

CDR3 protein: CSASQGQGGNQPQHF
CDR3 DNA: TGCAGTGCTAGCCAGGGACAGGGCGGCAATCAGCCCCAGCATTTT
D gene: TRBD1
V gene: TRBV20-1
clone size: .
J gene: TRBJ1-5

CDR3 protein: CASSQLTSGGRYTQYF
CDR3 DNA: TGTGCCAGCAGCCAACTAACTAGCGGGGGCAGATATACGCAGTATTTT
D gene: TRBD2
V gene: TRBV3-1
clone size: .
J gene: TRBJ2-3

CDR3 protein: CASSPPGTGWQHEQYF
CDR3 DNA: TGTGCCAGCAGTCCCCCCGGGACAGGGTGGCAGCACGAGCAGTACTTC
D gene: TRBD1
V gene: TRBV27
clone size: few
J gene: TRBJ2-7

CDR3 protein: CASSYGAWDREGYGYTF
CDR3 DNA: TGTGCCAGCAGTTACGGGGCTTGGGACAGGGAGGGCTATGGCTACACCTTC
D gene: TRBD1
V gene: TRBV6-5
clone size: few
J gene: TRBJ1-2

CDR3 protein: CAAKPVSGRDRYGYTF
CDR3 DNA: TGTGCCGCCAAGCCCGTCAGTGGAAGGGACCGGTATGGCTACACCTTC
D gene: .
V gene: TRBV27
clone size: medium-sized
J gene: TRBJ1-2

CDR3 protein: CSASPTAYTEAFF
CDR3 DNA: TGCAGTGCTAGTCCTACAGCGTACACTGAAGCTTTCTTT
D gene: .
V gene: TRBV20-1
clone size: .
J gene: TRBJ1-1

CDR3 protein: CASSSSAKSAEAFF
CDR3 DNA: TGTGCCAGCAGTTCTTCCGCCAAGAGCGCTGAAGCTTTCTTT
D gene: .
V gene: TRBV27
clone size: few
J gene: TRBJ1-1

CDR3 protein: CASRESGAGTDTQYF
CDR3 DNA: TGTGCCAGCAGGGAGAGCGGGGCTGGAACAGATACGCAGTATTTT
D gene: TRBD2
V gene: TRBV12-3/TRBV12-4
clone size: .
J gene: TRBJ2-3

CDR3 protein: CASSPPKGPEAFF
CDR3 DNA: TGTGCCAGCAGCCCACCCAAGGGGCCTGAAGCTTTCTTT
D gene: .
V gene: TRBV11-2
clone size: few
J gene: TRBJ1-1

CDR3 protein: CSARERWGNTQYF
CDR3 DNA: TGCAGTGCTAGGGAAAGGTGGGGGAATACGCAGTATTTT
D gene: .
V gene: TRBV20-1
clone size: medium-sized
J gene: TRBJ2-3

CDR3 protein: CASSLGPPGQGAYEQYF
CDR3 DNA: TGTGCCAGCAGCTTAGGGCCGCCGGGACAGGGAGCCTACGAGCAGTACTTC
D gene: TRBD1
V gene: TRBV7-2
clone size: .
J gene: TRBJ2-7

CDR3 protein: CSATPGLRAYNSPLHF
CDR3 DNA: TGCAGTGCTACCCCGGGACTCCGGGCGTATAATTCACCCCTCCACTTT
D gene: .
V gene: TRBV20-1
clone size: .
J gene: TRBJ1-6

CDR3 protein: CASRPTPLGNIQYF
CDR3 DNA: TGTGCCAGCAGACCGACCCCCCTAGGGAACATTCAGTACTTC
D gene: .
V gene: TRBV7-2
clone size: .
J gene: TRBJ2-4

CDR3 protein: CASSARGSDSPLHF
CDR3 DNA: TGCGCCAGCAGCGCCAGGGGGAGTGATTCACCCCTCCACTTT
D gene: TRBD1
V gene: TRBV5-1
clone size: .
J gene: TRBJ1-6

CDR3 protein: CSAPPVDRGRETQYF
CDR3 DNA: TGCAGTGCTCCCCCTGTAGACAGGGGGCGAGAGACCCAGTACTTC
D gene: TRBD1
V gene: TRBV20-1
clone size: few
J gene: TRBJ2-5

CDR3 protein: CASSLVRGQGASTEAFF
CDR3 DNA: TGCGCCAGCAGCTTGGTTAGGGGACAGGGGGCTTCAACTGAAGCTTTCTTT
D gene: TRBD1
V gene: TRBV5-1
clone size: few
J gene: TRBJ1-1

CDR3 protein: CASSLGTSGGADTQYF
CDR3 DNA: TGTGCCAGCAGCTTAGGGACTAGCGGGGGGGCCGATACGCAGTATTTT
D gene: TRBD2
V gene: TRBV7-2
clone size: .
J gene: TRBJ2-3

CDR3 protein: CASTRESNSPLHF
CDR3 DNA: TGTGCCAGCACCAGGGAATCCAATTCACCCCTCCACTTT
D gene: .
V gene: TRBV6-1
clone size: .
J gene: TRBJ1-6

CDR3 protein: CASSLDLGYF
CDR3 DNA: TGTGCCAGCAGTTTGGACTTGGGGTATTTT
D gene: .
V gene: TRBV6-5
clone size: medium-sized
J gene: TRBJ1-5